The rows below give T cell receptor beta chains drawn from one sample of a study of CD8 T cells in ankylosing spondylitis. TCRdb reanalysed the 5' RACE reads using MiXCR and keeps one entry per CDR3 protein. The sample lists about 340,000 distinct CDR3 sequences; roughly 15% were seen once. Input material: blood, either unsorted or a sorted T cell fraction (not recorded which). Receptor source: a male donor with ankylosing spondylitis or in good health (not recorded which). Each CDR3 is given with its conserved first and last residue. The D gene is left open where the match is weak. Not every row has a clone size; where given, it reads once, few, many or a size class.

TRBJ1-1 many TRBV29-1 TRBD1 TGCAGCGTGCGACAGGGGCTACTGAACACTGAAGCTTTCTTT CSVRQGLLNTEAFF
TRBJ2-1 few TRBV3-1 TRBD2 TGTGCCAGCAGCCAATTAGCGGGAGCGAGGGGAAATGAGCAGTTCTTC CASSQLAGARGNEQFF
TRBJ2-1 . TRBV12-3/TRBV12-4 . TGTGCCATTACAGGGCTTTTATACAATGAGCAGTTCTTC CAITGLLYNEQFF
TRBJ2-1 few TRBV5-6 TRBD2 TGTGCCAGCAGCCCCAGACCTCCTCTAGCGGGAGGTTCCAATGAGCAGTTCTTC CASSPRPPLAGGSNEQFF
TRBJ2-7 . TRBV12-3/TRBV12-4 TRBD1 TGTGCCAGCAGTTTAGCGCGTCGGGGTTGGGACAGGGGTTATGAAGCCTACGAGCAGTACTTC CASSLARRGWDRGYEAYEQYF
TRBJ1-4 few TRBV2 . TGTGCCAGCCGAAACTCACCTACAGCAACTAATGAAAAACTGTTTTTT CASRNSPTATNEKLFF
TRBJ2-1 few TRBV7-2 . TGTGCCAGCAGCTTAGTATGGAATGAGCAGTTCTTC CASSLVWNEQFF
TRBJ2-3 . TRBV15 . TGTGCCACCAGCACAAGAATCGCTCGGGGGACGACAGATACGCAGTATTTT CATSTRIARGTTDTQYF
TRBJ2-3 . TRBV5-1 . TGCGCCAGCAGCGCACAGGGTCCTGGAGATACGCAGTATTTT CASSAQGPGDTQYF
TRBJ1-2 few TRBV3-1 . TGTGCCAGCAGCCAATCCCCTGGCACACGGGGTGGCTACACCTTC CASSQSPGTRGGYTF
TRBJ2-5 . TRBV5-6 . TGTGCCAGCAGCCTCCATGTGGGAGAGACCCAGTACTTC CASSLHVGETQYF
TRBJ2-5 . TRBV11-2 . TGTGCCAGCAGCCTGGGACCCCGGGGGGAGACCCAGTACTTC CASSLGPRGETQYF
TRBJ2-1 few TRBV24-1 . TGTGCCACCAGGGGCGGCTCCTACAATGAGCAGTTCTTC CATRGGSYNEQFF
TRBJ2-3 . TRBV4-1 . TGCGCCAGCAGCCAGGCCGGACTGGTCGGTACGCAGTATTTT CASSQAGLVGTQYF
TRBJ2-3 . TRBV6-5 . TGTGCCAGCACGGCAAGGGATACGCAGTATTTT CASTARDTQYF